The text below deals with one T cell receptor beta chain. Its matching antigen is unknown. These data originate in a study of T cells after yellow fever vaccination. Study-wide findings and caveats: Most primary-vaccination clones recurred post-booster (about 96% CD4, over 70% CD8). Compared with primary, the secondary response was weaker and peaked at day 5, not 15.

Via MiXCR, TCRdb re-called the 5' RACE reads, giving one row per CDR3 protein. This table has 200,000 or so distinct CDR3 sequences, approximately 6.8% appearing once. V lost 5 bases and J lost 3; bases outside the gene matches: 4. Germline CDR1 is MNHNS and CDR2 is SASEGT. This CDR3 comprises 14 residues. This sequence joins TRBV6-1 and TRBJ2-7; 10 bases map to TRBD2. The sequenced sample was CD4+ T cells sorted from PBMCs, obtained on the day of the yellow fever booster vaccination. The sequence was obtained from a man in his thirties or forties who received the YFV17D yellow fever vaccine. The CDR3 coding sequence is TGTGCCAGCAGTCGGACTAGCGGTGACTACGAGCAGTACTTC. This gives the protein CASSRTSGDYEQYF.